The 17 T cell receptor beta chains listed next were all sequenced from one sample in a study of stem cell transplantation in POMP-related autoinflammatory disease. Sequencing was performed with immunoSEQ multiplex PCR; in TCRdb, only in-frame clones are kept and a portion is missing. The table shows some 70,000 clones, with approximately 91% occurring only once. Sequences were derived from CD4+ T cells from PBMCs, sampled after stem cell transplantation. These receptors originate from a human patient with POMP-related autoinflammation and immune dysregulation (PRAID). Some T cells may have come from the graft donor.

The chain recombines TRBV6-1 with TRBJ1-5; possibly TRBD1 for D (6 bases). This CDR3 spans 18 amino acids. V dropped 2 bases and J dropped 0 bases, with 17 bases sitting between them. Germline V lookup: CDR1 MNHNS, CDR2 SASEGT. The CDR3 DNA reads as TGTGCCAGCAGTGAATGGGGACACCGATGGGGTAGCAATCAGCCCCAGCATTTT. This sequence encodes CASSEWGHRWGSNQPQHF.

The genes are TRBV28 and TRBJ2-2; the D gene is possibly TRBD1 (6 bases). Germline assignment: CDR1 MDHEN and CDR2 SYDVKM. The V gene lost 7 bases and the J gene lost 3 bases, with 12 bases spanning the gap. This CDR3 comprises 14 residues. The CDR3 loop reads CASTGGRDTGELFF. The CDR3 region has the DNA TGTGCCAGCACTGGGGGCCGGGACACCGGGGAGCTGTTTTTT.

In this sample, this clone turned up once. The V call is TRBV9, the J call TRBJ2-2, with no clear D. With 0 bases removed from V and 0 bases from J, the gap between germline ends came to 9 bases. Germline assignment: CDR1 SGDLS and CDR2 YYNGEE. This CDR3 region has 16 residues. CDR3 DNA: TGTGCCAGCAGCGTAGGTGCAGGAGCGAACACCGGGGAGCTGTTTTTT. This encodes CASSVGAGANTGELFF.

V usage is TRBV19 and J usage is TRBJ2-5; 8 bases are a match to TRBD1. Germline CDR1 LNHDA, CDR2 SQIVND (reference sequence). The CDR3 length is 14 residues. With 4 bases clipped from V and 0 bases from J, the junction kept 1 base outside the gene matches. CDR3 amino acids: CASSRDRHQETQYF. The DNA of the CDR3 is TGTGCCAGTAGTAGGGACAGGCACCAAGAGACCCAGTACTTC. Full variable domain (remainder filled in from reference TRBV19 and TRBJ2-5): DGGITQSPKYLFRKEGQNVTLSCEQNLNHDAMYWYRQDPGQGLRLIYYSQIVNDFQKGDIAEGYSVSREKKESFPLTVTSAQKNPTAFYLCASSRDRHQETQYFGPGTRLLVL.

V is TRBV28 and J is TRBJ2-7; D could derive from TRBD1 or TRBD2 (5 bases each). Trimming shortened V by 2 bases and J by 0 bases, and 11 bases separated the two germline ends. CDR3 length equals 15 residues. Germline CDR1 MDHEN, CDR2 SYDVKM. The CDR3 sequence is CASSLTGAFSYEQYF. The DNA for the CDR3 is TGTGCCAGCAGTTTAACCGGGGCTTTCTCCTACGAGCAGTACTTC.

The J gene is TRBJ2-5, the V gene TRBV3-1 (or the pseudogene TRBV3-2); D unclear. This CDR3 is 11 amino acids long. Trimming cost V 3 bases and J 12 bases, with 11 bases left between them. Germline CDR1 and CDR2: LGHDT and YNNKEL (reference sequence). The CDR3 spells CASSQSPRKYF. The CDR3 nucleotides are TGTGCCAGCAGCCAGAGCCCCAGGAAGTACTTC.

This chain joins TRBV9 and TRBJ1-3; D perhaps matches TRBD1 (5 bases). Per the germline V gene, CDR1 is SGDLS and CDR2 is YYNGEE. The CDR3 is 18 residues long. V was clipped by 0 bases and J by 0 bases, with 16 bases between them. The CDR3 sequence: CASSVGVARGFSGNTIYF. CDR3 nucleotide sequence: TGTGCCAGCAGCGTAGGTGTGGCGCGGGGCTTCTCTGGAAACACCATATATTTT.

This chain links TRBV24-1 with TRBJ1-2; TRBD1 matches at 9 bases. V shed 6 bases and J 6 bases; nucleotides not matched to a gene: 1. Germline V gene sequence: CDR1 KGHDR, CDR2 SFDVKD. The CDR3 sequence is 12 residues long. The CDR3: CATSRDRDGYTF. CDR3 coding DNA: TGTGCCACCAGTAGGGACAGGGATGGCTACACCTTC.

This clone was recorded once. The chain joins TRBV7-2 to TRBJ2-2; D assignment may be TRBD1 or TRBD2 (5 bases each). Germline V gene data show CDR1 as SGHTA and CDR2 as FQGNSA. V was clipped by 1 base and J by 6 bases, with 9 bases between them. The CDR3 is 14 residues long. Here the CDR3 DNA reads TGTGCCAGCAGCTTAGTGGGGGTGGCCGGGGAGCTGTTTTTT. The encoded protein is CASSLVGVAGELFF.

This clone appeared a single time. The rearrangement uses TRBV6-5 and TRBJ1-1; D is unclear. V lost 3 bases and J lost 0, with 11 bases in between. The germline CDR1 and CDR2 sequences are MNHEY and SVGAGI. The CDR3 has 15 residues. The CDR3 DNA is TGTGCCAGCAGTTATGGCCGGCCGATGAACACTGAAGCTTTCTTT. The encoded protein is CASSYGRPMNTEAFF.

The chain joins TRBV7-9 to TRBJ1-5; unclear D gene. CDR1 SEHNR and CDR2 FQNEAQ come from the germline V gene (reference sequence). This CDR3 is 13 amino acids long. The V end lost 1 base, the J end lost 3 bases, and 4 bases lay between the germline ends. The CDR3 region is CASSLGANQPQHF. DNA for the CDR3: TGTGCCAGCAGCTTAGGTGCCAATCAGCCCCAGCATTTT.

This chain joins TRBV19 and TRBJ1-5, with 10 positions matching TRBD1. Trimming cost V 5 bases and J 9 bases; bases outside gene matches: 10. The CDR3 is 15 residues long. CDR1 and CDR2 from the germline V gene are LNHDA and SQIVND (reference sequence). The CDR3 DNA sequence: TGTGCCAGTAGTCCCGGGACAGGGGCCAGGGGGCCCCAGCATTTT. It yields the protein CASSPGTGARGPQHF.

V and J are TRBV7-9 and TRBJ2-4; tentatively, D is TRBD2 (6 bases). The V end lost 3 bases, the J end lost 7 bases, and 10 bases lay between the germline ends. The V gene's germline CDR1 is SEHNR and CDR2 FQNEAQ (reference sequence). CDR3 length equals 13 residues. CDR3 bases: TGTGCCAGCAGCTTTCCGGGGAGGAACATTCAGTACTTC. It specifies CASSFPGRNIQYF.

The chain is built from TRBV6-2 or TRBV6-3 and TRBJ2-1, with unresolved D. Trimming took 0 bases from V and 3 from J, leaving 3 bases between them. Germline V gene lookup returns CDR1 MNHEY and CDR2 SVGEGT. The CDR3 is 13 residues long. CDR3 coding DNA: TGTGCCAGCAGTTACTCCCACTACAATGAGCAGTTCTTC. Residues: CASSYSHYNEQFF.

V usage is TRBV7-2 and J usage is TRBJ1-3; D not resolved. The V gene lost 3 bases and the J gene lost 0 bases, with 6 bases spanning the gap. Germline assignment: CDR1 SGHTA and CDR2 FQGNSA. The CDR3 runs 14 residues. The CDR3 loop reads CASSFSRSGNTIYF. CDR3 DNA: TGTGCCAGCAGCTTCAGTCGCTCTGGAAACACCATATATTTT.

J is TRBJ2-3 and V is TRBV24-1; possibly TRBD1 for D (5 bases). Per germline, CDR1 KGHDR and CDR2 SFDVKD. The V and J ends lost 6 bases and 0 bases respectively, with 15 bases between them. The CDR3 sequence is 16 residues long. DNA of the CDR3: TGTGCCACCAGTCAAGGGGCCAGAACTAGCACAGATACGCAGTATTTT. Amino acid sequence: CATSQGARTSTDTQYF.

The chain joins TRBV6-6 to TRBJ1-2, with 7 bases aligning to TRBD1. Trimming removed 4 bases from V and 2 bases from J; junction bases left unmatched: 7. This CDR3 has 15 amino acids. Germline V gene sequence: CDR1 MNHNY, CDR2 SVGAGI (reference sequence). The CDR3 nucleotides read TGTGCCAGCAGTTTCCTGGACAGGCCAAACTATGGCTACACCTTC. Translating gives CASSFLDRPNYGYTF.